The 2 T cell receptor beta chains below were found in one sample sequenced in a study of response to subunit inactivated influenza vaccine (dated by TCRdb to the late 2010s). Libraries came from RT-PCR. Sequencing took place on an Illumina HiSeq 2500. TCRdb trimmed public reads at Q25 via fastp, called clones via MiXCR and kept in-frame beta chains. Merged by CDR3 protein, the rows form single entries marked with the most common genes and DNA. Within this sample are 530,000 or so distinct CDR3 sequences, with roughly 12% of them counted one time only. 10% of the sample goes to the ten largest clones. The sequencing here drew on PBMCs from blood, taken on the day of vaccination. Source of these receptors: a man aged 50 to 59 who received an inactivated influenza vaccine. Donor details come from another sample of the same person, matched by shared clones.

The chain carries TRBV20-1 and TRBJ2-1; D gene uncertain. CDR3 length: 12 amino acids. Germline CDR1 is DFQATT and CDR2 is SNEGSKA (reference sequence). The V end was cut by 4 bases, the J end by 3 bases, with 7 bases between. Here the CDR3 reads CSANGIYNEQFF. CDR3 nucleotide sequence: TGCAGTGCTAATGGGATCTACAATGAGCAGTTCTTC.

This clonotype occurred a few times. The chain carries TRBV28 and TRBJ1-1, with D perhaps TRBD1 (6 bases). Trimming pared 2 bases from V and 3 bases from J, leaving 10 bases between. The CDR3 extends over 14 amino acids. CDR1 is MDHEN, CDR2 SYDVKM, per germline. The CDR3 sequence: CASSLARGYTEAFF. The CDR3, as DNA: TGTGCCAGCAGTTTAGCCAGGGGATACACTGAAGCTTTCTTT.